In this sample, the clone carrying this T cell receptor (beta chain) turned up a few times. Antigen unknown. The record originates from a study of spatial heterogeneity in lung cancer. General study points: The estimated TCR-seq coverage of tumor T cells amounted to 5.5% to 8% when looking at alpha chains and about 14% when looking at beta chains. One measure, the expanded intratumoral alpha and beta TCR count, tracked tumor mutation counts.

Every TCR cDNA molecule bore its own unique molecular identifier. TCRdb re-called the 5' RACE reads with MiXCR, one entry per CDR3 protein. There are over 4,500 distinct CDR3 sequences in the sample; 31% occur only once, and around 15% lies in the top ten. Per germline, CDR1 SQVTM and CDR2 ANQGSEA. V was pared by 4 bases and J by 0 bases, with 7 bases between. This CDR3 has 13 residues. Indicated time point: sample taken at primary tumor resection. From tumor, nontumor lung or frozen PBMC, whole RNA was taken unsorted for sequencing. The material was lung tumor tissue, obtained at surgery. This chain connects TRBV29-1 to TRBJ2-1; possible D gene TRBD2, 5 bases. The sequence was collected from a male donor with early-stage non-small cell lung cancer. CDR3 nucleotides: TGCAGCGTTGGGCGGGCCTCCTACAATGAGCAGTTCTTC. Its protein is CSVGRASYNEQFF.